This T cell receptor beta chain was identified in a study of spatial heterogeneity in lung cancer. General study findings and limits: Mutation tallies in tumors tracked expanded intratumoral alpha and beta TCR counts.

TCRdb itself ran the 5' RACE reads through MiXCR, one entry per CDR3 protein. The sample carries some 7,400 distinct CDR3 sequences, around 7% recorded once. This clonotype was seen at least ten times. Antigen specificity is unknown. The V gene's germline CDR1 is SNHLY and CDR2 FYNNEI. The V and J ends lost 7 bases and 4 bases respectively, with 17 bases between them. The CDR3 has 15 amino acids. The time point was: sample taken at primary tumor resection. The J gene is TRBJ2-1, the V gene TRBV2; possibly TRBD2 for D (5 bases). The clonotype was recovered from a female donor with early-stage non-small cell lung cancer. Sample: lung tumor tissue, taken at surgery. The CDR3 reads CASTLGGGPYNEQFF. The CDR3 coding sequence is TGTGCCAGCACCCTAGGTGGCGGGCCTTACAATGAGCAGTTCTTC.